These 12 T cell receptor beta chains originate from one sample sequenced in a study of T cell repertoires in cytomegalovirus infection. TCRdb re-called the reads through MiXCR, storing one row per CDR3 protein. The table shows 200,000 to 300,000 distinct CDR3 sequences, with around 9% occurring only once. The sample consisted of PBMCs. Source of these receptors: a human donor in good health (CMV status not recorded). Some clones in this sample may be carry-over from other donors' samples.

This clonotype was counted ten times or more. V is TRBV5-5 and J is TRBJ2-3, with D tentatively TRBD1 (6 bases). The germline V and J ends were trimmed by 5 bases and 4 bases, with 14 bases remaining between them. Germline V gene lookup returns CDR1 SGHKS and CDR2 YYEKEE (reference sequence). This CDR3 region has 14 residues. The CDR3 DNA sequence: TGTGCCAGCAGAAGGGACATTGGCGCAGATACGCAGTATTTT. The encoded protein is CASRRDIGADTQYF. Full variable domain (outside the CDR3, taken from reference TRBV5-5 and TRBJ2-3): DAGVTQSPTHLIKTRGQQVTLRCSPISGHKSVSWYQQVLGQGPQFIFQYYEKEERGRGNFPDRFSARQFPNYSSELNVNALLLGDSALYLCASRRDIGADTQYFGPGTRLTVL.

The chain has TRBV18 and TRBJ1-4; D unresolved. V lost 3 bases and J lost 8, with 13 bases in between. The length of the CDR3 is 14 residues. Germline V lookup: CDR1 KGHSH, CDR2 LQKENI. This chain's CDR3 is CASSPPEQGEKLFF. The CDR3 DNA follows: TGTGCCAGCTCACCGCCCGAACAAGGAGAAAAACTGTTTTTT.

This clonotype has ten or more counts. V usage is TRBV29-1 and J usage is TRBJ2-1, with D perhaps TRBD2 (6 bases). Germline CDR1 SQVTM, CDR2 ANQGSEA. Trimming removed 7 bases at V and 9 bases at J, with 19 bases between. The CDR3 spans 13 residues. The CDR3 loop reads CSERVGGNSEQFF. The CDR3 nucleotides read TGCAGCGAGAGGGTGGGCGGGAATAGTGAGCAGTTCTTC.

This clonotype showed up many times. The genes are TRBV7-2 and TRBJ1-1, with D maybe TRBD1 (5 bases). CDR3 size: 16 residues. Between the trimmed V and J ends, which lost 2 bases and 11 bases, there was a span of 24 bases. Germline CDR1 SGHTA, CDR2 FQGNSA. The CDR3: CASSLKSSDRIPGAFF. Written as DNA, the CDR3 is TGTGCCAGCAGCTTAAAGTCATCGGATCGAATTCCAGGGGCTTTCTTT. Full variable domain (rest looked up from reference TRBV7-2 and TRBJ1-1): GAGVSQSPSNKVTEKGKDVELRCDPISGHTALYWYRQSLGQGLEFLIYFQGNSAPDKSGLPSDRFSAERTGGSVSTLTIQRTQQEDSAVYLCASSLKSSDRIPGAFFGQGTRLTVV.

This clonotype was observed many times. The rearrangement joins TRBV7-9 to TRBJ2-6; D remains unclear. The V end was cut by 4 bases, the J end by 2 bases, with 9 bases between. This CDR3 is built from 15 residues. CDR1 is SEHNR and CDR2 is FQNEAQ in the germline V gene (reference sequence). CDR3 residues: CASSSTPPGANVLTF. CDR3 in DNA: TGTGCCAGCAGCTCGACTCCGCCTGGGGCCAACGTCCTGACTTTC.

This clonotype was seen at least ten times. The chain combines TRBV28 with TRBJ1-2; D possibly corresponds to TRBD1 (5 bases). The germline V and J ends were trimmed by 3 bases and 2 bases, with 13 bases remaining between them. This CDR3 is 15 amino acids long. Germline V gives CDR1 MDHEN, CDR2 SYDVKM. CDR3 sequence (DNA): TGTGCCAGCAGTTTTGTAGGGGTGTCCAACTATGGCTACACCTTC. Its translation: CASSFVGVSNYGYTF.

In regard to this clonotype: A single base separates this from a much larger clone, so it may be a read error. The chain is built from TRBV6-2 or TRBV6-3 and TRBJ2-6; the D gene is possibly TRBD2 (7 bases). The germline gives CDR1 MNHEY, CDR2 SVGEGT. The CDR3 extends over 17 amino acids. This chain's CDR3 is CASTGGHISSGANALTF. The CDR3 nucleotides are TGTGCCAGCACGGGGGGACATATAAGCTCTGGGGCCAACGCCCTGACTTTC.

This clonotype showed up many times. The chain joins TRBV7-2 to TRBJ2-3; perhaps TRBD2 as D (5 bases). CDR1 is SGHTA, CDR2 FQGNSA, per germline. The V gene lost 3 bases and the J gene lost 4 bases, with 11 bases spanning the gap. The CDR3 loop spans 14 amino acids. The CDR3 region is CASSFSGLSDTQYF. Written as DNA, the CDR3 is TGTGCCAGCAGCTTTTCCGGACTTTCAGATACGCAGTATTTT.

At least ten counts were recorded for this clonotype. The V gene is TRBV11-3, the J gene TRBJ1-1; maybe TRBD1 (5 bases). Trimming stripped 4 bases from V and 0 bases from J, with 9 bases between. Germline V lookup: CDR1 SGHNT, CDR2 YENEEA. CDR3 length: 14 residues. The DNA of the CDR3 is TGTGCCAGCAGCTCAGGGCTGTTGAACACTGAAGCTTTCTTT. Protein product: CASSSGLLNTEAFF.

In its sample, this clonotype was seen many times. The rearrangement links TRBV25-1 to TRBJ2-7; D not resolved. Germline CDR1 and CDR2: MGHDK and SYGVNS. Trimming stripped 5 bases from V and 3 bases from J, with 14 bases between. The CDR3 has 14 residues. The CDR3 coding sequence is TGTGCCAGCAGTTTTGAAGGCGGCAGCTACGAGCAGTACTTC. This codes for CASSFEGGSYEQYF.

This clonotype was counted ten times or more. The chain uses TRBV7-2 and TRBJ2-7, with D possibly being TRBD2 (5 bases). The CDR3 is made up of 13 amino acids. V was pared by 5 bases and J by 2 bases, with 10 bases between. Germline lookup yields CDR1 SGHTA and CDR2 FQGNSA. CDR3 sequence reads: CASSPPGTYEQYF. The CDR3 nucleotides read TGTGCCAGCAGCCCTCCGGGGACCTACGAGCAGTACTTC.

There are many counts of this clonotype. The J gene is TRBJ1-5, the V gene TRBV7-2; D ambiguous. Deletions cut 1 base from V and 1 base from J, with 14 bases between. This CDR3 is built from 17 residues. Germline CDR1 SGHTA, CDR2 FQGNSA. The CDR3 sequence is CASSLVPRVESNQPQHF. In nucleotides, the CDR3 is TGTGCCAGCAGCTTAGTCCCGAGGGTTGAGAGCAATCAGCCCCAGCATTTT.